This entry lists 23 T cell receptor beta chains sequenced from one sample in a study of T cells in localized non-small cell lung cancer. Libraries were prepared by immunoSEQ multiplex PCR; TCRdb keeps only in-frame clonotypes and omits some of them. The sample has approximately 35,000 clones, about 90% seen once. Sequenced here: peripheral blood, sampled before any cancer treatment. These receptor sequences come from an older female donor with stage I lung adenocarcinoma.

The chain joins TRBV19 to TRBJ2-5; TRBD1 matches 8 bases. V shed 9 bases, J shed 5 bases, and the junction held 5 bases outside the gene matches. This CDR3 spans 12 amino acids. From germline, CDR1 is LNHDA and CDR2 SQIVND (reference sequence). The CDR3: CASGTGLETQYF. The CDR3 coding sequence is TGTGCCAGCGGGACAGGCCTCGAGACCCAGTACTTC.

V is TRBV15 and J is TRBJ2-6; D is unresolved. Trimming took off 0 bases at V and 0 bases at J, with 3 bases between the two ends. CDR1 and CDR2 (germline): LNHNV, YYDKDF (reference sequence). The CDR3 contains 15 residues. CDR3 nucleotides: TGTGCCACCAGCAGAGAGACCTCTGGGGCCAACGTCCTGACTTTC. Its protein is CATSRETSGANVLTF.

The chain carries TRBV29-1 and TRBJ1-2; 9 bases align to TRBD1. The CDR3 runs to 19 residues. Germline V gives CDR1 SQVTM, CDR2 ANQGSEA. Trimming took 0 bases from V and 3 from J; bases not matched to a gene: 17. CDR3 residues: CSVEDFSRRTGERDYGYTF. The CDR3 nucleotides read TGCAGCGTTGAAGACTTTTCGCGGAGGACAGGGGAAAGGGACTATGGCTACACCTTC.

The J gene is TRBJ2-5, the V gene TRBV29-1; D unresolved. V was clipped by 4 bases and J by 4 bases, with 10 bases between them. The germline V gene has CDR1 SQVTM and CDR2 ANQGSEA. The CDR3 is 12 amino acids. The DNA of the CDR3 is TGCAGCGTTGGGGTGATTTTAGAGACCCAGTACTTC. Protein sequence: CSVGVILETQYF.

This clone was seen only once. V gene TRBV9 combines with J gene TRBJ2-1, with TRBD2 matching 7 bases. Looked up from germline, CDR1 is SGDLS and CDR2 is YYNGEE. V lost 2 bases and J lost 0; bases outside the gene matches: 5. The CDR3 is 16 amino acids. This CDR3 reads CASSVKAGTSYNEQFF. Written as DNA, the CDR3 is TGTGCCAGCAGCGTTAAAGCGGGGACCTCCTACAATGAGCAGTTCTTC.

The chain employs TRBV30 and TRBJ1-2, with 8 bases matching TRBD1. V lost 3 bases to trimming and J lost 5 bases; unmatched junction nucleotides: 5. Germline V gene data show CDR1 as GTSNPN and CDR2 as SVGIG (reference sequence). The CDR3 loop spans 13 amino acids. The CDR3 reads CAWSPQGAYGYTF. The CDR3 DNA reads TGTGCCTGGAGCCCTCAGGGGGCGTATGGCTACACCTTC. The whole variable domain, filled in from reference TRBV30 and TRBJ1-2, reads SQTIHQWPATLVQPVGSPLSLECTVEGTSNPNLYWYRQAAGRGLQLLFYSVGIGQISSEVPQNLSASRPQDRQFILSSKKLLLSDSGFYLCAWSPQGAYGYTFGSGTRLTVV.

This chain uses TRBV6-6 with TRBJ1-4; D not certain. V gave up 2 bases and J gave up 0 bases, with 10 bases separating them. Looked up from germline, CDR1 is MNHNY and CDR2 is SVGAGI (reference sequence). The CDR3 runs to 16 residues. The CDR3 region has the DNA TGTGCCAGCAGTTACCCCCACAGCGCAACTAATGAAAAACTGTTTTTT. This sequence encodes CASSYPHSATNEKLFF.

J is TRBJ1-4 and V is TRBV5-5; the D gene is possibly TRBD1 (5 bases). Trimming took 0 bases from V and 3 from J, leaving 15 bases between them. This CDR3 has 17 amino acids. Germline V gene sequence: CDR1 SGHKS, CDR2 YYEKEE (reference sequence). Here the CDR3 DNA reads TGTGCCAGCAGCTTGGCCGGGTCGGTGGGGGCTAATGAAAAACTGTTTTTT. Its translation: CASSLAGSVGANEKLFF.

This clone was observed a single time. This rearrangement joins TRBV27 to TRBJ2-7, with 7 positions matching TRBD2. V shed 5 bases, J shed 7 bases, and the junction held 5 bases outside the gene matches. The CDR3 extends over 12 amino acids. Germline CDR1 MNHEY, CDR2 SMNVEV (reference sequence). CDR3 DNA sequence: TGTGCCAGCAGTGGATACGGGGGGGAGCAGTACTTC. Residues: CASSGYGGEQYF.

The rearrangement joins TRBV6-6 to TRBJ1-1, with no clear D. The CDR3 is 14 residues long. Trimming pared 0 bases from V and 0 bases from J, leaving 5 bases between. Germline assignment: CDR1 MNHNY and CDR2 SVGAGI (reference sequence). DNA for the CDR3: TGTGCCAGCAGTTACTCGATTGTGAACACTGAAGCTTTCTTT. It yields the protein CASSYSIVNTEAFF.

V and J are TRBV27 and TRBJ1-2, with a weak D call TRBD1 (6 bases). Germline V gene sequence: CDR1 MNHEY, CDR2 SMNVEV (reference sequence). Trimming removed 3 bases from V and 7 bases from J, with 21 bases in between. This CDR3 has 16 amino acids. This CDR3 reads CASSFTGPGSRVGYTF. The CDR3 DNA reads as TGTGCCAGCAGTTTCACAGGGCCGGGGAGCAGAGTTGGCTACACCTTC.

The chain employs TRBV5-1 and TRBJ2-5, with 8 bases identical to TRBD2. This CDR3 spans 19 amino acids. The germline gives CDR1 SGHRS, CDR2 YFSETQ. V shed 0 bases, J shed 0 bases, and the junction held 13 bases outside the gene matches. CDR3 bases: TGCGCCAGCAGCTTGGAGCGAGGGACTTTTAGCGGGGACCAAGAGACCCAGTACTTC. Residues: CASSLERGTFSGDQETQYF.

The rearrangement joins TRBV11-2 to TRBJ1-5; possible D gene TRBD1, 6 bases. The V gene's germline CDR1 is SGHAT and CDR2 FQNNGV. V shed 0 bases and J shed 6 bases, with 12 bases lying between them. The CDR3 is 15 amino acids. The CDR3 is CASSLEGGGLQPQHF. The CDR3 DNA reads TGTGCCAGCAGCTTAGAAGGGGGAGGGCTTCAGCCCCAGCATTTT.

The genes are TRBV30 and TRBJ1-3; D is perhaps TRBD1 (5 bases). Trimming took 4 bases from V and 1 from J, leaving 14 bases between them. This CDR3 spans 15 amino acids. Germline CDR1 is GTSNPN and CDR2 is SVGIG (reference sequence). CDR3 nucleotide sequence: TGTGCCTGGACCTTCTGGGGGGGGTCTGGAAACACCATATATTTT. Translating it yields CAWTFWGGSGNTIYF.

The chain has TRBV5-5 and TRBJ1-4, with no clear D. Germline V lookup: CDR1 SGHKS, CDR2 YYEKEE (reference sequence). V shed 0 bases and J shed 3 bases, with 9 bases lying between them. The CDR3 is 15 amino acids. The CDR3 loop reads CASSLAAVANEKLFF. The CDR3, as DNA: TGTGCCAGCAGCTTGGCGGCAGTAGCTAATGAAAAACTGTTTTTT. The variable domain in full, completed from reference TRBV5-5 and TRBJ1-4, reads DAGVTQSPTHLIKTRGQQVTLRCSPISGHKSVSWYQQVLGQGPQFIFQYYEKEERGRGNFPDRFSARQFPNYSSELNVNALLLGDSALYLCASSLAAVANEKLFFGSGTQLSVL.

V gene TRBV14 combines with J gene TRBJ2-5; the match to TRBD2 covers 12 bases. Germline V gives CDR1 SGHDN, CDR2 FVKESK. CDR3 size: 17 residues. The V and J ends lost 2 bases and 2 bases, in that order; junction bases with no gene match: 6. CDR3 in amino acids: CASSQRAGTSGQETQYF. For the CDR3, the DNA is TGTGCCAGCAGCCAAAGGGCGGGGACTAGCGGGCAAGAGACCCAGTACTTC.

V and J are TRBV27 and TRBJ2-7; TRBD1 matches at 10 bases. The CDR3 is 16 amino acids. CDR1 is MNHEY and CDR2 is SMNVEV in the germline V gene (reference sequence). The V and J ends lost 5 bases and 2 bases, in that order; junction bases with no gene match: 9. The CDR3 protein is CASSQLSGTGAYEQYF. In DNA, the CDR3 is TGTGCCAGCAGTCAACTCTCCGGGACAGGGGCCTACGAGCAGTACTTC.

Worth noting for this clone: The DNA is left out, because the CDR3 cannot be placed on it with certainty; the CDR3 is given as TCRdb lists it. The chain recombines TRBV21-1 with TRBJ2-7. TRBV21-1 represents a pseudogene. The CDR3 has 18 amino acids, counting both end residues. The CDR3 loop reads CASTGVAGSSYGCYEQYF.

CDR3 protein: CASSIAVRVNTEAFF. The CDR3 nucleotides read TGTGCCAGTAGTATAGCGGTCAGGGTTAACACTGAAGCTTTCTTT. The genes are TRBV19 and TRBJ1-1; the D gene is possibly TRBD1 (5 bases). Germline-derived CDR1 and CDR2 are LNHDA and SQIVND (reference sequence). The ends were cut back, 1 base at V and 2 bases at J, with 11 bases in the middle. The length of the CDR3 is 15 residues.

V and J are TRBV7-2 and TRBJ1-1, with 9 positions matching TRBD1. This CDR3 contains 14 residues. Losses at the gene ends were 5 bases for V and 2 bases for J; bases not matched to a gene: 3. From germline, CDR1 is SGHTA and CDR2 FQGNSA. The CDR3 sequence is CASSPGQGNTEAFF. The CDR3 region has the DNA TGTGCCAGCAGCCCGGGACAGGGAAACACTGAAGCTTTCTTT.

The CDR3 here is CASRPTRGAADGYTF. DNA of the CDR3: TGTGCCAGCAGGCCGACTCGAGGGGCGGCGGATGGCTACACCTTC. The genes are TRBV6-5 and TRBJ1-2, with D tentatively TRBD1 (5 bases). CDR1 is MNHEY and CDR2 is SVGAGI in the germline V gene. V was shortened by 6 bases and J by 6 bases, with 20 bases between the two germline ends. The CDR3 length is 15 residues.

The CDR3 DNA follows: TGCAGTGCTAGAGCGGGAACGGAGCAGTACTTC. Protein product: CSARAGTEQYF. The J gene is TRBJ2-7, the V gene TRBV20-1; D is perhaps TRBD2 (5 bases). Between the trimmed V and J ends, which lost 1 base and 7 bases, there was a span of 8 bases. This CDR3 is 11 amino acids long. The germline CDR1 and CDR2 sequences are DFQATT and SNEGSKA (reference sequence).

This chain joins TRBV6-6 and TRBJ2-7; the D call may be TRBD1 or TRBD2 (5 bases each). This CDR3 is 13 amino acids long. Trimming removed 0 bases from V and 7 bases from J, with 10 bases in between. Per germline, CDR1 MNHNY and CDR2 SVGAGI (reference sequence). The CDR3 bases are TGTGCCAGCAGTTACTCCAGGGACCTGGAGCAGTACTTC. Translating gives CASSYSRDLEQYF.